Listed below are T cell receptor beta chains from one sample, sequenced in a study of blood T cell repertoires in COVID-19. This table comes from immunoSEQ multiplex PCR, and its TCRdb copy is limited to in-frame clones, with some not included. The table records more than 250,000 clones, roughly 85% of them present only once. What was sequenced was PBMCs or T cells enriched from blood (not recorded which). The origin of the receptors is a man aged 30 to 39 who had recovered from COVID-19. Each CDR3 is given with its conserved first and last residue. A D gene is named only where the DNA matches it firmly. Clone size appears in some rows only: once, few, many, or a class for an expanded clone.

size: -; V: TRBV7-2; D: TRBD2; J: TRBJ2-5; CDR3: CASSLVSNSGGRPLETQYF; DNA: TGTGCCAGCAGCTTAGTTAGCAATAGCGGGGGCCGCCCTTTAGAGACCCAGTACTTC
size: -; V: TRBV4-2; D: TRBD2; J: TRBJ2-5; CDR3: CASSRGSGDKETQYF; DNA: TGTGCCAGCAGCCGTGGTAGCGGGGATAAAGAGACCCAGTACTTC
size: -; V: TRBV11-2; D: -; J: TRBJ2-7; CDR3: CASSPSGRYEQYF; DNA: TGTGCCAGCAGCCCATCTGGGCGCTACGAGCAGTACTTC
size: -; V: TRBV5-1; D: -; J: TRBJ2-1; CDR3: CASRMGAPGGQQFF; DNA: TGCGCCAGCAGGATGGGGGCCCCGGGGGGTCAGCAGTTCTTC
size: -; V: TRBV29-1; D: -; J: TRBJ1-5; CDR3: CSVGGGNQPQHF; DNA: TGCAGCGTTGGGGGGGGCAATCAGCCCCAGCATTTT
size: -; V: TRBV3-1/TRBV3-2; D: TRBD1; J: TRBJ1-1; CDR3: CASSDARQGEAFF; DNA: TGTGCCAGCAGCGATGCCCGACAGGGTGAAGCTTTCTTT
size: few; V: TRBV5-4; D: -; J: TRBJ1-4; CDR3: CASSFQNEKLFF; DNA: TGTGCCAGCAGCTTCCAGAACGAAAAACTGTTTTTT
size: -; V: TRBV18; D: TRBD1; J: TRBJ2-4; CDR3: CASSPGQGWDIQYF; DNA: TGTGCCAGCTCACCGGGACAGGGGTGGGACATTCAGTACTTC
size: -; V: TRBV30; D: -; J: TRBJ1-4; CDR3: CAWSALATNEKLFF; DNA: TGTGCCTGGAGTGCCCTCGCAACTAATGAAAAACTGTTTTTT
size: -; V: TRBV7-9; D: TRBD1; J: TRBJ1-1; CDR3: CASSLVPGQGADTEAFF; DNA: TGTGCCAGCAGCTTAGTCCCGGGACAGGGGGCGGACACTGAAGCTTTCTTT
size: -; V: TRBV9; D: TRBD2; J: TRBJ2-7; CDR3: CASSIDGEGFYEQYF; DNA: TGTGCCAGCAGCATAGATGGGGAGGGATTCTACGAGCAGTACTTC
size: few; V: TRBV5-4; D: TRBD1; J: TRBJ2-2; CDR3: CASSFGQGRNTGELFF; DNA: TGTGCCAGCAGCTTTGGACAGGGTAGAAACACCGGGGAGCTGTTTTTT
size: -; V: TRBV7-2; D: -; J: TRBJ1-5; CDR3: CASSFSFGSNQPQHF; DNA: TGTGCCAGCAGCTTCTCGTTCGGTAGCAATCAGCCCCAGCATTTT
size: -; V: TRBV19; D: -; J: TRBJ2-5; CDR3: CASSTSSFPVVQYF; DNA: TGTGCCAGTAGTACCTCATCGTTCCCGGTAGTACAGTACTTC
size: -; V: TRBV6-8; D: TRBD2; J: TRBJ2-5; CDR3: CASDSEVGGQETQYF; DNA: TGTGCCAGCGATTCGGAGGTCGGGGGGCAAGAGACCCAGTACTTC
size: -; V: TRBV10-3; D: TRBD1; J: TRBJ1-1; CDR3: CAIKSTGVFTEAFF; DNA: TGTGCCATTAAGTCGACAGGGGTATTCACTGAAGCTTTCTTT
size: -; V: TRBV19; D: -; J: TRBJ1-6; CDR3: CASSISGTYNSPLHF; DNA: TGTGCCAGTAGTATATCAGGGACCTATAATTCACCCCTCCACTTT
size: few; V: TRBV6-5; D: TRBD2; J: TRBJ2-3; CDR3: CASQKRGDTDTQYF; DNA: TGTGCCAGCCAAAAGCGGGGAGACACAGATACGCAGTATTTT
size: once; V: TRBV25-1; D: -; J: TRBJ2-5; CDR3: CASSLPRARRETQYF; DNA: TGTGCCAGCAGTCTTCCTCGGGCCCGGAGGGAGACCCAGTACTTC
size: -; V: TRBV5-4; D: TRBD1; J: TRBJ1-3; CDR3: CASNSGQGSGNTIYF; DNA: TGTGCCAGCAACTCGGGACAGGGGTCTGGAAACACCATATATTTT
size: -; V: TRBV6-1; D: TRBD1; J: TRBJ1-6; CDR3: CASSDRGLNSPLHF; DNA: TGTGCCAGCAGTGACAGGGGGTTAAATTCACCCCTCCACTTT
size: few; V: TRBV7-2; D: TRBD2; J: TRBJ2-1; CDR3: CASSSGLAGYNEQFF; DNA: TGTGCCAGCAGCTCAGGACTAGCGGGTTACAATGAGCAGTTCTTC
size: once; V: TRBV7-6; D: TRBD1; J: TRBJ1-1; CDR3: CASSLSNRGSLTEAFF; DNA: TGTGCCAGCAGCTTAAGCAACAGGGGATCCTTAACTGAAGCTTTCTTT
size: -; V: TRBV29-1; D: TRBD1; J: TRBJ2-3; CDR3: CSVVGPVTGDTDTQYF; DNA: TGCAGCGTTGTAGGGCCAGTGACAGGGGATACAGATACGCAGTATTTT
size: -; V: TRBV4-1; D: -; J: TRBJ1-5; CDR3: CATSPGYSNQPQHF; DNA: TGCGCCACCTCCCCAGGGTATAGCAATCAGCCCCAGCATTTT
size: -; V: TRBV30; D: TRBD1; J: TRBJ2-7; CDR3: CAWSVTGAGQYF; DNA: TGTGCCTGGAGTGTGACAGGGGCCGGGCAGTACTTC
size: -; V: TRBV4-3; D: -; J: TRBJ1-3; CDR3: CASSQDPARWATIYF; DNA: TGCGCCAGCAGCCAAGATCCGGCCAGGTGGGCCACCATATATTTT
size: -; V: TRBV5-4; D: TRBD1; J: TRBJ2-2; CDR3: CASSMEGQGNTGELFF; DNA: TGTGCCAGCAGCATGGAGGGACAGGGGAACACCGGGGAGCTGTTTTTT
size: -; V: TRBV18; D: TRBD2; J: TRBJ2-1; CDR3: CASSLTTSGGASEQFF; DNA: TGTGCCAGCTCACTAACGACTAGCGGGGGGGCTAGTGAGCAGTTCTTC
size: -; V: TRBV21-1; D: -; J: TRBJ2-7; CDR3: CASSDLQGYEQYF; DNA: TGTGCCAGCAGTGATTTACAGGGCTACGAGCAGTACTTC
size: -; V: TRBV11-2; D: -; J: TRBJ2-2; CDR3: CASSSYDWGRTGELFF; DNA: TGTGCCAGCAGCTCTTACGACTGGGGGCGGACCGGGGAGCTGTTTTTT
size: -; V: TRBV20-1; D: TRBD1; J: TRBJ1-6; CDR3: CSASDYILTGASPLHF; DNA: TGCAGTGCTAGTGATTATATCCTAACAGGGGCTTCACCCCTCCACTTT
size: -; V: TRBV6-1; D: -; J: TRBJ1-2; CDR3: CASSEVRQGRGYTF; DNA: TGTGCCAGCAGTGAAGTCAGGCAGGGGAGAGGCTACACCTTC
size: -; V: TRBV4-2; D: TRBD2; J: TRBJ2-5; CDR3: CASSQGRGVRETQYF; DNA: TGTGCCAGCAGCCAAGGTCGGGGGGTGAGGGAGACCCAGTACTTC
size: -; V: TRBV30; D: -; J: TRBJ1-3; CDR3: CAWSPGGNTIYF; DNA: TGTGCCTGGAGCCCAGGTGGAAACACCATATATTTT
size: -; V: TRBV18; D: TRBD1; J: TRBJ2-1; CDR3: CASSAGTGDYNEQFF; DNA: TGTGCCAGCTCCGCCGGGACAGGGGATTACAATGAGCAGTTCTTC
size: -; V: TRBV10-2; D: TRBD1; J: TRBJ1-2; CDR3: CASSEDRANYGYTF; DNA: TGCGCCAGCAGCGAGGACAGGGCTAACTATGGCTACACCTTC
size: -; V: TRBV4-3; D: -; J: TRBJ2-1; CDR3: CASSQWWAGVNLEQFF; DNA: TGCGCCAGCAGCCAGTGGTGGGCAGGTGTCAACCTTGAGCAGTTCTTC
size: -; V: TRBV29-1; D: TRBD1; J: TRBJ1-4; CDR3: CSVFLGQGRNEKLFF; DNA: TGCAGCGTTTTCCTCGGACAGGGCCGTAATGAAAAACTGTTTTTT
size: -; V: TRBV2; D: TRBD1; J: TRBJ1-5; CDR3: CASSVQGGDQPQHF; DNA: TGTGCCAGCAGCGTACAGGGGGGAGATCAGCCCCAGCATTTT
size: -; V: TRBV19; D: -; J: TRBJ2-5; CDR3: CASSITLGGTQYF; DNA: TGTGCCAGTAGTATTACCCTGGGGGGGACCCAGTACTTC
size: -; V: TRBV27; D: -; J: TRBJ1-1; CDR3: CASSPETGVNTEAFF; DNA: TGTGCCAGCAGTCCCGAGACAGGAGTGAACACTGAAGCTTTCTTT
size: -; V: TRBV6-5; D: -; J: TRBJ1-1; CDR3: CASKEGTNTEAFF; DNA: TGTGCCAGCAAAGAGGGTACGAACACTGAAGCTTTCTTT
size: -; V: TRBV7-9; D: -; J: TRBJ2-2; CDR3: CASSGGLLTAANTGELFF; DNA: TGTGCCAGCAGCGGTGGACTTCTAACGGCCGCGAACACCGGGGAGCTGTTTTTT
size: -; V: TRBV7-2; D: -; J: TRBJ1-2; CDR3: CASSSGAYGYTF; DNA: TGTGCCAGCAGCTCAGGGGCGTACGGCTACACCTTC
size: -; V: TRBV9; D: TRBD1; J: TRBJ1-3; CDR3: CASSRQTGVGNTIYF; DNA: TGTGCCAGCAGCCGACAAACAGGGGTCGGAAACACCATATATTTT
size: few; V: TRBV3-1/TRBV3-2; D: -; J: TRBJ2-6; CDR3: CASSQGATMGDRRSGANVLTF; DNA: TGTGCCAGCAGCCAAGGGGCGACCATGGGAGACCGGCGATCTGGGGCCAACGTCCTGACTTTC
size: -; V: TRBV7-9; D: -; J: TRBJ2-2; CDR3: CASSFANTNTGELFF; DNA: TGTGCCAGCAGCTTCGCGAATACGAACACCGGGGAGCTGTTTTTT
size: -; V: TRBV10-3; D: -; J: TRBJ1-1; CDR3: CAISPGRDTEAFF; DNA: TGTGCCATCAGTCCAGGGAGGGACACTGAAGCTTTCTTT
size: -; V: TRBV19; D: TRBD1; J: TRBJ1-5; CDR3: CASTRGDRGLRNQPQHF; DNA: TGTGCCAGTACCCGAGGGGACAGGGGGCTACGCAATCAGCCCCAGCATTTT
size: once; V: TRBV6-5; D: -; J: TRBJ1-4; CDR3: CASSLRTNEKLFF; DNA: TGTGCCAGCAGTTTGCGGACAAATGAAAAACTGTTTTTT
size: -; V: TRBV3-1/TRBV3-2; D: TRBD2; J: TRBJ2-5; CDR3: CASSLAGGETQYF; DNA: TGTGCCAGCAGTCTAGCGGGGGGGGAGACCCAGTACTTC
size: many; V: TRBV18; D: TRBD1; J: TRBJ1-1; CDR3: CASSPTGQLNTEAFF; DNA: TGTGCCAGCTCACCGACGGGACAGCTGAACACTGAAGCTTTCTTT
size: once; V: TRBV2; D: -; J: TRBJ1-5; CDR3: CASRETEQGRQPQHF; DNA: TGTGCCAGCAGAGAAACAGAACAGGGCAGGCAGCCCCAGCATTTT
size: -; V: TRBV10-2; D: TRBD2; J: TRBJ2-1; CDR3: CASSDGGADEQFF; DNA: TGCGCCAGCAGTGACGGGGGGGCGGATGAGCAGTTCTTC
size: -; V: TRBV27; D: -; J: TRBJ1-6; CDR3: CASSGAYNSPLHF; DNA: TGTGCCAGCAGCGGGGCCTATAATTCACCCCTCCACTTT
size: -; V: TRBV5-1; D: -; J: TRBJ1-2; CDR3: CASSLADSNYGYTF; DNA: TGCGCCAGCAGCTTGGCCGACAGCAACTATGGCTACACCTTC
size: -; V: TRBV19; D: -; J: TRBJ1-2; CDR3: CASSRQGLNYGYTF; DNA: TGTGCCAGTAGTCGCCAGGGACTCAACTATGGCTACACCTTC
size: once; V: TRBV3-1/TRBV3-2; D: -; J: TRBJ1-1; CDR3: CASSQGRRGAFF; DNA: TGTGCCAGCAGCCAAGGCCGACGGGGGGCTTTCTTT
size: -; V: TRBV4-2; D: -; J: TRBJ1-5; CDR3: CASSQDWGGLYQPQHF; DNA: TGTGCCAGCAGCCAAGACTGGGGGGGCCTTTATCAGCCCCAGCATTTT